These T cell receptor beta chains were read from a single sample in a study of early stage breast cancer tumors. Method: immunoSEQ multiplex PCR; TCRdb's copy keeps in-frame clones and lacks some. This sample has about 14,000 clones, with 79% found just once. Sequencing was performed on normal breast tissue next to the tumor. The receptors were sampled from a person aged 50-59 years with breast cancer. Both conserved end residues are part of each CDR3. Each record gives: clone size, J gene, D gene, V gene, CDR3 protein, CDR3 DNA. A D gene is named only where the DNA matches it firmly. Only some rows state a clone size, as once, few, many or a class for expanded clones.

- | TRBJ2-7 | - | TRBV11-2 | CASSLGAYYEQYF | TGTGCCAGCAGCCTAGGGGCATACTACGAGCAGTACTTC
once | TRBJ1-3 | - | TRBV2 | CASTDPQYSGNTIYF | TGTGCCAGCACCGACCCCCAATACTCTGGAAACACCATATATTTT
- | TRBJ2-3 | - | TRBV5-5 | CASSFRGHQYF | TGTGCCAGCAGCTTCCGGGGTCATCAGTATTTT
- | TRBJ2-1 | TRBD2 | TRBV19 | CASSAPHWGFSGRSNEQFF | TGTGCCAGTAGTGCCCCCCATTGGGGATTTAGCGGGAGAAGTAATGAGCAGTTCTTC
- | TRBJ1-3 | - | TRBV9 | CASSVGQSSGNTIYF | TGTGCCAGCAGCGTAGGACAAAGCTCTGGAAACACCATATATTTT
- | TRBJ1-1 | TRBD1 | TRBV7-3 | CASSLTAGTANTEAFF | TGTGCCAGCAGCTTAACGGCCGGGACAGCGAACACTGAAGCTTTCTTT
- | TRBJ2-5 | TRBD2 | TRBV13 | CASSFTSGGQEETQYF | TGTGCCAGCAGCTTCACTAGCGGGGGGCAGGAAGAGACCCAGTACTTC
few | TRBJ1-1 | - | TRBV20-1 | CSAGRDTEAFF | TGCAGTGCTGGCAGGGACACTGAAGCTTTCTTT
few | TRBJ1-5 | - | TRBV2 | CASRTGLGNQPQHF | TGTGCCAGCAGAACAGGCTTGGGGAATCAGCCCCAGCATTTT
- | TRBJ2-1 | TRBD2 | TRBV5-1 | CASSRGTSGQREEQFF | TGCGCCAGCAGCCGCGGGACTAGCGGACAAAGGGAAGAGCAGTTCTTC
- | TRBJ2-4 | - | TRBV28 | CASSFQGNIQYF | TGTGCCAGCAGTTTCCAGGGAAACATTCAGTACTTC
- | TRBJ2-3 | - | TRBV4-2 | CASSQDTEPPVDTQYF | TGTGCCAGCAGCCAAGATACGGAGCCCCCCGTAGATACGCAGTATTTT
- | TRBJ1-1 | - | TRBV19 | CASSIARIRSTEAFF | TGTGCCAGTAGTATAGCAAGGATCAGGAGCACTGAAGCTTTCTTT
- | TRBJ1-3 | TRBD1 | TRBV9 | CASSGGPGQAISGNTIYF | TGTGCCAGCAGCGGAGGACCGGGACAGGCAATCTCTGGAAACACCATATATTTT
- | TRBJ2-1 | TRBD2 | TRBV11-2 | CASRPSRTSGPHEQFF | TGTGCCAGCAGGCCCTCCAGGACTAGCGGTCCCCATGAGCAGTTCTTC
- | TRBJ1-6 | - | TRBV27 | CASRPRDISPLHF | TGTGCCAGCAGGCCCCGGGACATCTCACCCCTCCACTTT
- | TRBJ2-4 | TRBD2 | TRBV12-5 | CASGTGGLSDKNIQYF | TGTGCTAGTGGTACGGGGGGGCTTTCGGACAAAAACATTCAGTACTTC
few | TRBJ1-1 | - | TRBV6-1 | CASSEDLNTEAFF | TGTGCCAGCAGTGAAGACCTGAACACTGAAGCTTTCTTT
- | TRBJ1-2 | - | TRBV7-9 | CASSVDLSGYTF | TGTGCCAGCAGCGTGGACTTATCCGGCTACACCTTC
- | TRBJ2-4 | TRBD1 | TRBV4-1 | CASSQDVGQARRNIQYF | TGCGCCAGCAGCCAAGATGTCGGACAGGCCAGGAGAAACATTCAGTACTTC
- | TRBJ1-1 | - | TRBV5-3 | CASSLLSWDTEAFF | TGTGCCAGCAGCTTGCTCTCCTGGGACACTGAAGCTTTCTTT
- | TRBJ2-7 | TRBD1 | TRBV7-9 | CASSTEFTTGTAYEQYF | TGTGCCAGCAGCACCGAATTTACGACAGGGACAGCCTACGAGCAGTACTTC
- | TRBJ1-1 | - | TRBV9 | CASSKGGIENTEAFF | TGTGCCAGCAGCAAAGGAGGGATAGAGAACACTGAAGCTTTCTTT
- | TRBJ2-5 | TRBD1 | TRBV7-8 | CASSRARWGLGQTQETQYF | TGTGCCAGCAGCCGAGCGCGGTGGGGCCTGGGACAGACTCAAGAGACCCAGTACTTC
- | TRBJ2-3 | - | TRBV6-4 | CASSGDNTDTQYF | TGTGCCAGCAGTGGCGACAACACAGATACGCAGTATTTT
- | TRBJ1-2 | - | TRBV19 | CASSEQRYYGYTF | TGTGCCAGTAGTGAACAGAGGTACTATGGCTACACCTTC
- | TRBJ2-5 | TRBD2 | TRBV7-2 | CASSLGLAGGQETQYF | TGTGCCAGCAGCTTAGGGCTAGCGGGGGGCCAAGAGACCCAGTACTTC
once | TRBJ2-2 | - | TRBV7-3 | CASSLNSGRDTGELFF | TGTGCCAGCAGCTTAAATTCCGGGAGAGACACCGGGGAGCTGTTTTTT
- | TRBJ2-1 | - | TRBV6-1 | CASSSGIPNEQFF | TGTGCCAGCAGCTCAGGGATCCCCAATGAGCAGTTCTTC
once | TRBJ2-5 | TRBD2 | TRBV19 | CGTSGGGETQYF | TGTGGGACTAGCGGGGGGGGAGAGACCCAGTACTTC
- | TRBJ2-7 | - | TRBV11-2 | CASSLFSRAGEQYF | TGTGCCAGCAGCTTATTCTCCAGGGCGGGCGAGCAGTACTTC
- | TRBJ2-3 | - | TRBV9 | CASSVSTVPTDTQYF | TGTGCCAGCAGCGTTTCTACGGTCCCCACAGATACGCAGTATTTT
- | TRBJ1-5 | - | TRBV19 | CASTPGMREPQHF | TGTGCCAGTACCCCTGGGATGAGAGAGCCCCAGCATTTT
- | TRBJ2-2 | TRBD1 | TRBV18 | CASSPRTGRNTGELFF | TGTGCCAGCTCACCACGGACAGGGCGGAATACCGGGGAGCTGTTTTTT
- | TRBJ1-1 | - | TRBV14 | CASSEWGRPDAEAFF | TGTGCCAGCAGCGAATGGGGCAGGCCGGACGCTGAAGCTTTCTTT
- | TRBJ2-5 | - | TRBV27 | CASSLFAAGETQYF | TGTGCCAGCAGTTTATTTGCCGCGGGGGAGACCCAGTACTTC
- | TRBJ2-1 | - | TRBV19 | CASTPQTFSYNEQFF | TGTGCCAGTACCCCACAGACCTTCTCCTACAATGAGCAGTTCTTC
- | TRBJ1-1 | - | TRBV2 | CASRPGTFLEAFF | TGTGCCAGCAGACCCGGGACCTTTTTAGAAGCTTTCTTT
- | TRBJ2-3 | - | TRBV18 | CASSPREQGGTDTQYF | TGTGCCAGCTCACCACGGGAACAGGGAGGAACAGATACGCAGTATTTT
medium-sized | TRBJ1-6 | TRBD1 | TRBV11-2 | CASSPEDRGVFWSPLHF | TGTGCCAGCAGCCCAGAGGACAGGGGGGTATTTTGGTCACCCCTCCACTTT
- | TRBJ2-3 | - | TRBV9 | CASSVAGRLADTQYF | TGTGCCAGCAGCGTAGCTGGCAGGCTAGCAGATACGCAGTATTTT
- | TRBJ2-1 | - | TRBV19 | CASSITAGDYNEQFF | TGTGCCAGTAGTATAACAGCTGGGGACTACAATGAGCAGTTCTTC
- | TRBJ2-3 | TRBD2 | TRBV27 | CASSPGQPAGGQDTQYF | TGTGCCAGCAGTCCAGGACAGCCAGCGGGGGGGCAGGATACGCAGTATTTT
once | TRBJ2-3 | - | TRBV5-6 | CASSVGGGRGDTQYF | TGTGCCAGCTCCGTTGGGGGAGGACGAGGAGATACGCAGTATTTT
- | TRBJ2-3 | TRBD2 | TRBV5-6 | CASSLFNLLAGGTDTQYF | TGTGCCAGCAGCTTGTTCAACCTACTAGCGGGAGGTACAGATACGCAGTATTTT
once | TRBJ2-1 | - | TRBV7-9 | CASSLGISSFNPYNEQFF | TGTGCCAGCAGCTTAGGGATCTCTAGCTTTAACCCCTACAATGAGCAGTTCTTC
medium-sized | TRBJ2-1 | - | TRBV7-8 | CASSLDLGFPYNEQFF | TGTGCCAGCAGCTTAGATTTGGGCTTCCCTTACAATGAGCAGTTCTTC
few | TRBJ2-6 | - | TRBV10-1 | CASSSSSGANVLTF | TGCGCCAGCAGTTCATCTTCTGGGGCCAACGTCCTGACTTTC
- | TRBJ1-2 | - | TRBV23-1 | CASRMKGVDGYTF | TGCGCCAGCAGAATGAAGGGGGTCGATGGCTACACCTTC
- | TRBJ2-3 | TRBD2 | TRBV19 | CASRQAGGSDTQYF | TGTGCCAGCCGACAAGCGGGAGGTAGTGATACGCAGTATTTT